Included here is one TCR beta chain sequence, with context. Its antigen is unknown. Trimming took off 1 base at V and 8 bases at J, with 14 bases between the two ends. Per the germline V gene, CDR1 is SGHAT and CDR2 is FQDESV (reference sequence). The CDR3 runs 15 residues. TCRdb ran MiXCR on the reads and lists one entry per CDR3 protein. Here the sample spans hundreds of thousands of distinct CDR3 sequences, roughly 30% being singletons. The data are from a study of T cell repertoires in cytomegalovirus infection. The wider study: Matching HLA type and CMV infection were both indicated by public TCR beta signatures.

The sample here was cultured CD8+ T cells from PBMCs, taken from culture after CMV antigen stimulation. The chain links TRBV11-1 to TRBJ1-4, with D perhaps matching TRBD1 (5 bases). The sequence came from a human donor in good health (CMV status not recorded). Some clones in this sample may be carry-over from other donors' samples. The CDR3 sequence is CASSLDGGDGEKLFF. DNA for the CDR3: TGTGCCAGCAGCTTAGATGGAGGGGATGGCGAAAAACTGTTTTTT.